The entry that follows covers one T cell receptor beta chain sequence. V shed 2 bases and J shed 5 bases, with 15 bases lying between them. Germline CDR1 SEHNR, CDR2 FQNEAQ (reference sequence). This CDR3 spans 15 amino acids. Researchers sorted participants into cohorts using their self-reported clinical history. Before being deemed recovered, Cohort 3 donors had two negative PCRs, clearance, or symptom resolution. The entry originates in a study of blood T cell repertoires in COVID-19. On the study more broadly: COVID-19 samples, acute and convalescent, were from the United States, Italy and Spain.

Assay: immunoSEQ multiplex PCR; the TCRdb copy retains only in-frame clones and omits some. The table records a few hundred thousand clones, approximately 82% of them present only once. Specimen: PBMCs or T cells enriched from blood (not recorded which). This TCR derives from a man aged 40-50 years who had recovered from COVID-19. The rearrangement uses TRBV7-9 and TRBJ1-1; D gene unclear. The CDR3 DNA is TGTGCCAGCAGCTTAAGGTCGGGAATAGATACTGAAGCTTTCTTT. This sequence encodes CASSLRSGIDTEAFF.